A selection of T cell receptor beta chains follows, all from one sample in a study of OX40 agonist ivuxolimab in advanced cancers. Measured with immunoSEQ multiplex PCR; TCRdb has only the in-frame clones, and not every one. The data contain about 41,000 clones, around 87% of them singletons. The sequencing here drew on CD4+ or CD8+ T cells sorted from blood, taken in a trial of the OX40 agonist ivuxolimab. Receptors originate from an adult with an advanced solid tumor such as melanoma, head and neck, liver or kidney cancer. Both conserved end residues are part of each CDR3. D genes are given only for firm matches. A clone size is listed for some rows: how often the clone was seen (once, few, many), or a class if it is expanded.

d_call	v_call	j_call	clone_size	cdr3_aa	cdr3_nt
.	TRBV7-2	TRBJ1-5	.	CASSLVGGAGSNQPQHF	TGTGCCAGCAGCTTAGTCGGGGGGGCGGGGAGCAATCAGCCCCAGCATTTT
TRBD2	TRBV18	TRBJ2-7	few	CASSPPGTSGRAYEQYF	TGTGCCAGCTCACCTCCCGGGACTAGCGGGAGGGCCTACGAGCAGTACTTC
TRBD2	TRBV7-2	TRBJ2-1	few	CASSFPIGGSNNEQFF	TGTGCCAGCAGCTTCCCTATCGGCGGGAGCAATAATGAGCAGTTCTTC
.	TRBV7-2	TRBJ2-2	once	CASSLREGFVENTGELFF	TGTGCCAGCAGCTTAAGGGAAGGTTTCGTCGAGAACACCGGGGAGCTGTTTTTT
.	TRBV18	TRBJ1-6	.	CASSPTVINSPLHF	TGTGCCAGCTCACCAACAGTGATTAATTCACCCCTCCACTTT
.	TRBV6-5	TRBJ1-2	medium-sized	CASRNRDWDYGYTF	TGTGCCAGCAGAAATCGGGATTGGGACTATGGCTACACCTTC
TRBD2	TRBV9	TRBJ2-7	.	CASSVGEREWYEQYF	TGTGCCAGCAGCGTAGGCGAGCGGGAGTGGTACGAGCAGTACTTC
.	TRBV12-5	TRBJ2-7	once	CASGLVLGSSYEQYF	TGTGCTAGTGGTTTGGTACTGGGGAGCTCCTACGAGCAGTACTTC
.	TRBV5-1	TRBJ2-7	.	CASSRTGTTYEQYF	TGCGCCAGCAGCCGCACCGGGACGACCTACGAGCAGTACTTC
TRBD1	TRBV29-1	TRBJ2-2	.	CSVELQGSTGELFF	TGCAGCGTTGAGCTACAGGGGAGCACCGGGGAGCTGTTTTTT